This T cell receptor beta chain was retrieved from a study of technical replicates of blood from a handful of donors (dated by TCRdb to about 2017). Preparation of the library involved the immunoSEQ multiplex PCR assay. TCRdb took over this immuneACCESS table, retaining in-frame rearrangements with V and J assigned. Such tables are incomplete; in checked studies, under half of the missing clones stem from an unresolved V gene, and the remainder is unexplained. The table for this sample lists 75,000 to 100,000 clones; about 94% of them were counted only once. The top ten clones comprise around 0.25% of the sample. The junction shows trimming of 4 bases on V and 0 bases on J, plus 26 bases between the germline ends. Spanning cysteine to phenylalanine, the CDR3 consists of 19 amino acids. Only the CDR3 DNA stays, 57 bases, in frame from base 1. As encoded in the germline V gene, CDR1 is SGHRS while CDR2 is YFSETQ.

Points on this clone: There is no known antigen for this receptor. Base qualities are not recorded, but no much larger clone differs from it by a single base.

Source material: T cells isolated from PBMCs. The sequence came from a human donor in good health. Recombination joined TRBV5-1 with TRBJ2-7; TRBD2 is perhaps the D gene, given 7 matching bases. The nucleotide sequence reads as follows: TGCGCCAGCAGCCCTGGTACTGGGCTAGGGCGGGGGCTCTCCTACGAGCAGTACTTC. It translates to CASSPGTGLGRGLSYEQYF.